These 5 T cell receptor beta chains came from one sample sequenced in a study of blood T cell repertoires in COVID-19. TCRdb keeps only in-frame clones here, not all; method: immunoSEQ multiplex PCR. The data contain about 270,000 clones, around 87% of them singletons. Source material: PBMCs or T cells enriched from blood (not recorded which). The receptors come from a woman aged 18-35 years who had recovered from COVID-19.

V usage is TRBV14 and J usage is TRBJ2-1; weak D call: TRBD2 (6 bases). The CDR3 consists of 16 residues. Between the trimmed V and J ends, which lost 6 bases and 0 bases, there was a span of 15 bases. Germline V gene sequence: CDR1 SGHDN, CDR2 FVKESK. This chain's CDR3 is CASRTGLLFSYNEQFF. CDR3 coding DNA: TGTGCCAGCAGAACGGGACTCCTTTTCTCCTACAATGAGCAGTTCTTC.

V usage is TRBV19 and J usage is TRBJ1-6, with 8 bases identical to TRBD1. The CDR3 sequence is 13 residues long. CDR1 and CDR2 from the germline V gene are LNHDA and SQIVND (reference sequence). Trimming removed 7 bases from V and 7 bases from J; junction bases left unmatched: 3. Here the CDR3 reads CASTGQENSPLHF. CDR3 DNA sequence: TGTGCCAGTACGGGACAGGAAAATTCACCCCTCCACTTT.

This chain connects TRBV11-2 to TRBJ2-5, with 7 bases that match TRBD2. V lost 5 bases and J lost 2; bases outside the gene matches: 14. The germline gives CDR1 SGHAT, CDR2 FQNNGV. The CDR3 spans 17 residues. The CDR3 spells CASSRSWLAGEQETQYF. CDR3 DNA sequence: TGTGCCAGCAGCCGCTCCTGGTTGGCGGGGGAACAAGAGACCCAGTACTTC.

The CDR3 DNA sequence: TGCGCCAGCAGCGCGGGACAGGGGGATGAAAAACTGTTTTTT. Translation gives CASSAGQGDEKLFF. The chain uses TRBV5-1 and TRBJ1-4, with 11 nucleotides matching TRBD1. Unmatched junction bases numbered 2, after V lost 4 bases and J lost 6 bases. In germline, CDR1 is SGHRS, CDR2 YFSETQ. CDR3 length: 14 amino acids.

This clone has only one observation. This chain joins TRBV3-1 (or the pseudogene TRBV3-2) and TRBJ2-5; 11 bases map to TRBD2. The V segment lost 0 bases and the J segment 5 bases; nucleotides outside the gene matches: 5. Germline V gives CDR1 LGHDT, CDR2 YNNKEL (reference sequence). The CDR3 covers 16 residues. In DNA form, the CDR3 reads TGTGCCAGCAGCCAAGATAGTAGCGGGGGGGAGGAGACCCAGTACTTC. It codes for CASSQDSSGGEETQYF.